This T cell receptor (beta chain) is from a study of cytomegalovirus exposure and HLA in healthy donors. CDR3 length equals 16 residues. V shed 3 bases and J 2 bases; nucleotides not matched to a gene: 7. Germline CDR1 is LGHNT and CDR2 is FRNRAP. The PCR employed 60 Vbeta primers together with 13 Jbeta primers. The method was immunoSEQ multiplex PCR; TCRdb's version includes in-frame clones alone and lacks a portion of them. This table has some 120,000 clones, 80% appearing once. The clonotype originates from a male donor in good health and CMV-seronegative. Source material: PBMCs. The rearrangement uses TRBV12-5 and TRBJ1-1; 9 nucleotides match TRBD1. The CDR3 loop reads CASGLENRGLNTEAFF. For the CDR3, the DNA is TGTGCTAGTGGTTTAGAAAACAGGGGGCTAAACACTGAAGCTTTCTTT.